The sequence of this T cell receptor (beta chain) was determined in a study of blood T cell repertoires in COVID-19 (dated by TCRdb to 2018 to 2021). About the study as a whole: ImmuneRACE Cohort 3 recovered participants were defined by two consecutive negative NP/OP PCR tests, healthcare professional clearance, or symptom resolution. Where available, HLA class I and class II types were obtained from metadata supplied by the sample provider rather than from assay-based typing. Nearly every sample came with metadata listing a de-identified subject ID, COVID-19 status, age in years and sex. The repertoires were released in a freely available public database intended as a resource for research on the immune response to SARS-CoV-2. Samples covering the acute and convalescent phases of COVID-19 were provided by collaborators in the United States, Italy and Spain. The prospective study material was composed of cDNA or gDNA derived from T cells, B-cell-depleted T cells, or PBMCs. Subjects who had been exposed to COVID-19, were actively infected with it, or had recovered from it provided the deeply sampled blood TCRbeta repertoires that made up the dataset. Samples came from the ongoing ImmuneRACE study (first 160 participants) plus 1,254 subjects from 6 global collaborators.

Enrolling through a virtual design, the prospective study's participants ranged in age from roughly 18 to 90 years and lived across more than 20 United States geographic areas. Cohort assignment in the prospective study relied on participant-reported clinical history from a screening survey and a study questionnaire. In the prospective study, whole blood, serum and a nasopharyngeal or oropharyngeal swab were collected from each participant by mobile phlebotomists. Participants in the prospective study had the option to provide additional blood draws and questionnaires over a roughly 2-month period. Before DNA extraction, blood samples from the prospective study were shipped at room temperature or frozen. TCRbeta CDR3 regions were amplified from genomic DNA using the immunoSEQ Assay, a bias-controlled multiplex PCR. From the authors' description of their analysis: The number of nucleated cells in each sample was estimated from the amplification of reference gene primers within the assay. Sequence reads were collapsed and filtered to measure the absolute abundance of every unique TCRbeta CDR3 rearrangement. For each sample, productive Simpson clonality was calculated as the square root of Simpson's diversity index across productive rearrangements. This immuneACCESS table, as held by TCRdb, lists in-frame sequences with V and J called but not all clones. Of the missing ones, under half trace to an unresolved V gene in checked studies; the others have no known cause. That table is the source of V, J and clone size, and D and trimming were worked out from the DNA. The sample yields hundreds of thousands of clones; 85% to 90% were counted once. 2.5% to 3.5% of the sample belongs to the ten largest clones.

Concerning this clone itself: The target of this receptor is not known. Base-call qualities are not available, and no considerably larger clone is one nucleotide away.

The germline V gene yields SGHTA for CDR1 and FQGNSA for CDR2. The CDR3 spans 18 residues, from the cysteine through the phenylalanine. The read is trimmed to its CDR3 DNA, 54 bases read in frame from base 1. V lost 1 base and J lost 3 bases, and the count of bases not matched to a germline gene is 5. Study-wide conclusions, independent of this receptor: Clinical and demographic metadata were provided uncurated, with the amount varying by source and participant.

The receptor was isolated from a woman between 45 and 60 years old in a cohort exposed to, infected with or recovered from COVID-19 (not recorded which). Here the chain combines TRBV7-2 and TRBJ2-6, and 11 junction bases match TRBD1. The sample consisted of PBMCs or T cells enriched from blood (not recorded which). The CDR3 loop reads CASSLVGQGAGGANVLTF. The sequence in DNA is TGTGCCAGCAGCTTAGTCGGACAGGGGGCGGGTGGGGCCAACGTCCTGACTTTC.